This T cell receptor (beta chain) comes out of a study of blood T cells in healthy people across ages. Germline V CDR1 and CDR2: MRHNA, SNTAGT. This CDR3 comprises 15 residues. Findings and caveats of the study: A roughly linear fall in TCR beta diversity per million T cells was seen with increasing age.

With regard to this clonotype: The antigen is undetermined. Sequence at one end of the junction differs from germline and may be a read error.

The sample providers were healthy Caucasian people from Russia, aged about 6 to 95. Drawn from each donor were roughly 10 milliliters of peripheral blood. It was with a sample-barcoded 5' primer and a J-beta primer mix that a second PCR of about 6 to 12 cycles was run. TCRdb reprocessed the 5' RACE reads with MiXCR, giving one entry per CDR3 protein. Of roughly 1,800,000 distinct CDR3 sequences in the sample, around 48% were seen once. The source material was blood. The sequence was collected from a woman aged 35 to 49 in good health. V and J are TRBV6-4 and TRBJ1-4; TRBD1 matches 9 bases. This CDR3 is CASSPTGTGYERLFF. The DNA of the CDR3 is TGTGCCAGCAGTCCCACCGGGACAGGGTACGAAAGACTGTTTTTT.